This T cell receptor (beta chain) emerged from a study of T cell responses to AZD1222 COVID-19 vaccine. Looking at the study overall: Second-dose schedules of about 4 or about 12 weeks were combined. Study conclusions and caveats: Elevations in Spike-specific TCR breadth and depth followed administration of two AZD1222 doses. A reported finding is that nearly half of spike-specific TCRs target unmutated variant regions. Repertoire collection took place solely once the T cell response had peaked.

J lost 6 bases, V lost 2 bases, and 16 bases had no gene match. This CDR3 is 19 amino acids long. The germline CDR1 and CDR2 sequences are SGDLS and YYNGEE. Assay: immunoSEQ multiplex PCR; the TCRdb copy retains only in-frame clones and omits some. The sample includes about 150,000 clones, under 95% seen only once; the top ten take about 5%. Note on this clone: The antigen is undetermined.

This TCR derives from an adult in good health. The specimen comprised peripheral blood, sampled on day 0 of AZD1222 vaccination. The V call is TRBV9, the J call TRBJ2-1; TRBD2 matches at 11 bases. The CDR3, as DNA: TGTGCCAGCAGCGTCTCCTCTTGGGAACTAGCGGGAGTGAGCAATGAGCAGTTCTTC. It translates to CASSVSSWELAGVSNEQFF.